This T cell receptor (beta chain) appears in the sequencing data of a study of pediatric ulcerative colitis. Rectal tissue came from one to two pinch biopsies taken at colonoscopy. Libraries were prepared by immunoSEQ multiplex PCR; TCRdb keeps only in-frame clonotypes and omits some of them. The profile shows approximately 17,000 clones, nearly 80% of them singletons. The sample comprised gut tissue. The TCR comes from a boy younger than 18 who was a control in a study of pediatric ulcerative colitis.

CDR3 sequence: CASHAGVDLSNQPQHF. Here the CDR3 DNA reads TGTGCCAGCCATGCGGGGGTCGATCTTAGCAATCAGCCCCAGCATTTT. The chain links TRBV28 to TRBJ1-5, with D perhaps matching TRBD1 (5 bases). Germline V lookup: CDR1 MDHEN, CDR2 SYDVKM. The V gene lost 8 bases and the J gene lost 0 bases, with 17 bases spanning the gap. CDR3 size: 16 residues.